This T cell receptor (beta chain) appears in the sequencing data of a study of shared clonotypes between healthy human individuals. A remark on this clone: Additional DNA sequences in this sample encode the identical CDR3.

Produced via immunoSEQ multiplex PCR; TCRdb's table is partial and in-frame only. The sample shows fewer than 700,000 clones, roughly 95% of them seen only once. This CDR3 is built from 14 residues. Germline CDR1 MNHEY, CDR2 SMNVEV (reference sequence). V shed 5 bases and J 4 bases; nucleotides not matched to a gene: 2. Terminally differentiated effector memory CD45RA+ cells were left out of the naive CD8 fraction, which was CD45RO-negative and positively selected for CCR7. This receptor was obtained from a woman aged 25 to 39 in good health. The genes are TRBV27 and TRBJ2-1; 10 nucleotides match TRBD2. Sequencing input: naive CD8+ T cells sorted from blood. CDR3 DNA: TGTGCCAGCAGTCGGACTAGCGGTTACAATGAGCAGTTCTTC. Translated, it gives CASSRTSGYNEQFF.